The TCR beta chain under discussion was sequenced for a study of CD8 T cells in ankylosing spondylitis. This CDR3 spans 14 amino acids. Trimming removed 7 bases from V and 5 bases from J; junction bases left unmatched: 9. Germline CDR1 and CDR2: SQVTM and ANQGSEA. Only a few counts were recorded for this clonotype. Its target is unknown. General study results and limits: There was a TCR beta motif, made of 7 to 9 highly homologous variants, that appeared characteristic of ankylosing spondylitis blood.

Quantitative 5'-RACE with molecular barcodes generated TCR beta libraries. TCRdb fed the 5' RACE reads into MiXCR, producing one record per CDR3 protein. Of about 390,000 distinct CDR3 sequences listed, under 25% are singletons. Sequenced: blood, either unsorted or a sorted T cell fraction (not recorded which). The chain is built from TRBV29-1 and TRBJ2-2; 8 positions agree with TRBD1. This clonotype originated in a male donor with ankylosing spondylitis. CDR3 region: CSAQDRGRTGELFF. CDR3 coding DNA: TGCAGCGCCCAAGACAGGGGACGGACCGGGGAGCTGTTTTTT.